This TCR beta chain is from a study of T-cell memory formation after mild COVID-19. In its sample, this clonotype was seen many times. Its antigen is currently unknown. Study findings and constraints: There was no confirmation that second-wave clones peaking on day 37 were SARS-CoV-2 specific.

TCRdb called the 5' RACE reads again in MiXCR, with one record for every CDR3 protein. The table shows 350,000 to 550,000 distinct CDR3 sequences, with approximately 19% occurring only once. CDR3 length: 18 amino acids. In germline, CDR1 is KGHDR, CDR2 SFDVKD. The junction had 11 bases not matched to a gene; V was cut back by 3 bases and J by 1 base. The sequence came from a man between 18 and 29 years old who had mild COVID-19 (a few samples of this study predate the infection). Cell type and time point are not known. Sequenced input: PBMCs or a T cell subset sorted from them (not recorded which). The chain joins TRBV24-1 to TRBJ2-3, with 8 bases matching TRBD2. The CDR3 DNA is TGTGCCACCAGTGATCCAACGCCGGGGGGGTCTGGCACAGATACGCAGTATTTT. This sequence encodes CATSDPTPGGSGTDTQYF.